This T cell receptor (beta chain) is from a study of shared clonotypes between healthy human individuals (dated by TCRdb to the early 2020s). Turning to the overall study: The cohort included a few men and a couple of women between 18 and 49 years of age. For each donor, CD4 naive and CD4 memory were each run on three plates, CD8 naive on two plates, and CD8 memory on one plate. To increase sequencing depth and limit assay-specific biases, TCR repertoire library preparation and sequencing were carried out by different laboratories using diverse techniques. The study deeply sequenced blood TCR repertoires of about 5 healthy adults to estimate repertoire size and the extent of clonotype sharing between individuals. Between about 0.85 and 9.5 billion PBMCs per donor were obtained by leukapheresis.

V is clipped by 1 base and J by 8 bases, and the sequence between their germline boundaries is 8 bases long. The CDR3 covers 12 residues, taking in both the cysteine and the phenylalanine. Only the CDR3 region is kept as DNA, spanning 36 bases read in frame from base 1. CDR1 and CDR2, per the germline V gene (reference sequence), are SEHNR and FQNEAQ. Healthy HIV-negative adults with no recently reported acute infections or vaccinations were included as donors. All donors were Caucasian adults living in Nashville, Tennessee, USA. CD4+ T cells were enriched by magnetic negative selection, after which naive cells were positively selected on CD45RA and the negative fraction was taken as the memory subset. Blood was collected by leukapheresis, and PBMCs were isolated by Ficoll-Histopaque density gradient centrifugation and then cryopreserved in liquid nitrogen vapor phase. Purity and quantity of every magnetically sorted T cell population were checked by analytical flow cytometry. Genomic DNA was isolated from every sorted fraction and measured by UV absorbance on a Nanodrop 2000c.

The paper as a whole reports these results and caveats: Larger estimated clonotype richness was generally found for naive subsets than for memory subsets. Compared with non-shared clonotypes, the clonotypes found in all four sorted-subset donors had higher generation probabilities. Even with the large sequencing depth, rarefaction of the sorted-subset datasets indicated that sequencing was incomplete. Only blood was sampled, and tissue TCR repertoires likely differ from those in blood. Because the study included a small number of donors, the genetic and exposure-history diversity represented was limited. Pairwise subsampling indicated that sequencing depth was expected to affect the degree of clonotype sharing among donors. Roughly 5% of naive CD4, 3.5% of naive CD8, roughly 2.4% of memory CD4, and about 0.4% of memory CD8 clonotypes were shared across a few donors.

Using the deep immunoSEQ assay, TCR CDR3 regions were amplified from genomic DNA by multiplex PCR. For each cell subset, the extracted genomic DNA was distributed evenly across all wells of several immunoSEQ 96-well plates, and each plate served as one replicate. For sorted subsets, around 200 ng genomic DNA, equal to 30,000 or so T cell genomes, was loaded into each replicate PCR. Purified libraries were quantified with a Qubit 3.0 fluorometer, sized on a Bioanalyzer 2100, and re-quantified with the KAPA Library Quantification kit. Each immunoSEQ 96-well plate was sequenced on its own single-read 150-cycle Illumina NextSeq 550 flow cell. As for the authors' bioinformatics: Because the immunoSEQ output held only junctional sequences and lacked quality scores, the filtering could not match the filtering applied to full-length reads. Sequences were annotated with PyIR, a Python wrapper for IgBLAST v1.9, and V/J genes and CDR3 were assigned using IMGT germline references. Any read was removed if the V/J assignment was weak (E-value above 1e-6), the CDR3 was missing, or the read contained stop codons, out-of-frame junctions, or ambiguous translated residues. V3J clonotypes were defined as sequences sharing an identical inferred V gene, J gene, and CDR3 amino acid sequence. The percentage overlap between two repertoires was calculated by dividing the number of shared unique clonotypes by the size of the smaller repertoire. Three approaches were used to assess repertoire richness: RTK rarefaction, the Chao1 estimator, and Recon v2.1 estimates of unobserved clonotypes. Generation probabilities for all TCRbeta clonotypes obtained by the gDNA method from a handful of donors were computed using OLGA. The immuneACCESS repertoire file appears here via TCRdb, limited to in-frame rearrangements. These files lack a portion of the clones; in checked studies, under half of the deficit traces to unresolved V genes, and the cause of the others is not known. The D gene and trimming were derived from the DNA, and the V and J assignments and clone size from that table. The sample yields 550,000 to 800,000 clones; 74% were counted once. The ten largest account for over 1.5% of the sample.

Concerning this clone: Which antigen it targets is not known. No clone much larger than this one lies a single base away; base qualities are absent.

The chain uses TRBV7-9 and TRBJ1-1; the D gene remains uncertain. The clonotype originates from a woman in her twenties or thirties in good health. The specimen was memory CD4+ T cells sorted from blood. What the cell subset or site label conveys for this sample: CD45RA-negative fraction. The CDR3 loop reads CASSLDAGEAFF. The sequenced DNA: TGTGCCAGCAGCTTAGATGCAGGAGAAGCTTTCTTT.